Listed below are T cell receptor beta chains from one sample, sequenced in a study of regulatory and conventional T cells in RAG deficiency. Sequencing was performed with immunoSEQ multiplex PCR; in TCRdb, only in-frame clones are kept and a portion is missing. Here the sample spans about 50,000 clones, around 90% being singletons. These sequences were also reported in another study, on regulatory T cells.

Material for sequencing was CD4+ effector T cells sorted from blood. The receptors here all came from a human donor in good health. Each CDR3 is given with its conserved first and last residue. A D gene is named only where the DNA matches it firmly. Only part of the rows carry a size: once, few, many, or a class if the clone is expanded.

>TRBJ2-1|TRBV2|-|TRBD2
TGTGCCAGCGGACTAGCGGGAGTTGATGAGCAGTTCTTC
CASGLAGVDEQFF
>TRBJ2-3|TRBV5-4|-|-
TGTGCCAGCAGCTTGAGCACAGATACGCAGTATTTT
CASSLSTDTQYF
>TRBJ1-5|TRBV19|-|-
TGTGCCAGTAGTATATTAGGACAGCCCCAGCATTTT
CASSILGQPQHF
>TRBJ1-5|TRBV7-8|once|-
TGTGCCAGCAGCTTTAACAGGGCGAACAATCAGCCCCAGCATTTT
CASSFNRANNQPQHF
>TRBJ1-1|TRBV6-6|-|-
TGTGCCAGCAGTTACTCGGGTGCCACGGCTTTCTTT
CASSYSGATAFF
>TRBJ1-3|TRBV6-1|-|-
TGTGCCAGCAGTGAAGCAGGGACGGGAGACACCATATATTTT
CASSEAGTGDTIYF
>TRBJ1-1|TRBV2|-|-
TGTGCCAGCAGGACCCATGGTGAAGCTTTCTTT
CASRTHGEAFF
>TRBJ1-1|TRBV29-1|-|TRBD1
TGCAGCGTACGGGGACAGGGGTATACTGAAGCTTTCTTT
CSVRGQGYTEAFF
>TRBJ1-2|TRBV30|-|TRBD1
TGTGCCTCCTCACAGGGGGCAGGTAACTATGGCTACACCTTC
CASSQGAGNYGYTF
>TRBJ2-5|TRBV6-1|-|TRBD2
TGTGCCAGCAGTGAAGGACTAGCGGGGGTACAGGAGACCCAGTACTTC
CASSEGLAGVQETQYF
>TRBJ2-1|TRBV7-9|-|TRBD2
TGTGCCAGCAGCGCCGAGACTAGCGCCTACAATGAGCAGTTCTTC
CASSAETSAYNEQFF
>TRBJ1-2|TRBV19|few|-
TGTGCCAGTAGTATAGATTCAGAAAACTATGGCTACACCTTC
CASSIDSENYGYTF
>TRBJ1-5|TRBV16|few|-
TGTGCCAGCAGCCCGGACGGGGATAGCAATCAGCCCCAGCATTTT
CASSPDGDSNQPQHF
>TRBJ1-2|TRBV20-1|once|-
TGCAGTGAGGCAGGGAACTATGGCTACACCTTC
CSEAGNYGYTF
>TRBJ2-2|TRBV18|-|TRBD1
TGTGCCAGCTCACCACTAGTAGGACAGGGGAGCACCGGGGAGCTGTTTTTT
CASSPLVGQGSTGELFF
>TRBJ1-2|TRBV27|-|-
TGTGCCAGCAGTTCCCTGACAGGAAACTATGGCTACACCTTC
CASSSLTGNYGYTF
>TRBJ1-5|TRBV4-1|-|-
TGCGCCAGCAGCCGAGAAATGAATCAGCCCCAGCATTTT
CASSREMNQPQHF
>TRBJ2-6|TRBV19|-|-
TGTGCCAGTAGTCAGCGCACTGGGGCCAACGTCCTGACTTTC
CASSQRTGANVLTF
>TRBJ2-7|TRBV18|-|-
TGTGCCAGCTCACTCGGAGGGGAAACCGGGGTGCAGTACTTC
CASSLGGETGVQYF
>TRBJ1-2|TRBV11-3|-|-
TGTGCCAGCAGCGCACGTATACAGGGATCAGGGGCCACCTTC
CASSARIQGSGATF
>TRBJ2-1|TRBV2|once|TRBD1
TGTGCCAGCAGCGAGACAGGGGGCCTTGAGCAGTTCTTC
CASSETGGLEQFF
>TRBJ2-1|TRBV4-3|-|-
TGCGCCAGCAGCCAAGATGTGGGAGGGCAGTTCTTC
CASSQDVGGQFF
>TRBJ2-1|TRBV28|-|-
TGTGCCAGCGTAACCAGAACCTACAATGAGCAGTTCTTC
CASVTRTYNEQFF
>TRBJ1-2|TRBV9|-|TRBD1
TGTGCCAGCAGCCTTGGGACAGGTTTCGAGTATGGCTACACCTTC
CASSLGTGFEYGYTF
>TRBJ1-5|TRBV6-5|-|-
TGTGCCAGCAGTTACTCCGGGACCCCAAATCAGCCCCAGCATTTT
CASSYSGTPNQPQHF
>TRBJ2-2|TRBV19|-|-
TGTGCCAGTAGTTTGTCTAGAAACACCGGGGAGCTGTTTTTT
CASSLSRNTGELFF
>TRBJ2-2|TRBV13|-|-
TGTGCCAGCAGCTTAGTGGCGGGAAAGAACACCGGGGAGCTGTTTTTT
CASSLVAGKNTGELFF
>TRBJ2-7|TRBV7-2|-|-
TGTGCCAGCAGCCGTACCGGGACGGGGACCTACGAGCAGTACTTC
CASSRTGTGTYEQYF
>TRBJ2-7|TRBV6-5|-|-
TGTGCCAGCATCGGGGAGAGGAGCGAGCAGTACTTC
CASIGERSEQYF
>TRBJ2-2|TRBV10-1|-|-
TGCGCCAGCAGTGGACCAGGGAACGGGGAGCTGTTTTTT
CASSGPGNGELFF
>TRBJ1-1|TRBV30|-|-
TGTGCCTGGGCCAATGGGCCTATCAACACTGAAGCTTTCTTT
CAWANGPINTEAFF
>TRBJ1-2|TRBV5-1|-|TRBD1
TGCGCCAGCAGCTACCAGGGGGCTCGGGTCAACTATGGCTACACCTTC
CASSYQGARVNYGYTF
>TRBJ2-3|TRBV11-2|-|TRBD2
TGTGCCAGCAGCCCGACCCTCCTAGCGGGGTTCACAGATACGCAGTATTTT
CASSPTLLAGFTDTQYF
>TRBJ1-5|TRBV6-5|-|TRBD1
TGTGCCAGCAGTGAAGGGGGCGGCAATCAGCCCCAGCATTTT
CASSEGGGNQPQHF
>TRBJ1-6|TRBV7-9|few|-
TGTGCCAGCAGCACCGGACAGTCTAATTCACCCCTCCACTTT
CASSTGQSNSPLHF